This T cell receptor beta chain was found in a study of OX40 agonist ivuxolimab in advanced cancers. Sequencing used immunoSEQ multiplex PCR; TCRdb keeps in-frame clones, though not all of them. The sample has 44,000 or so clones; around 90% are singletons. The V end lost 1 base, the J end lost 5 bases, and 15 bases lay between the germline ends. CDR3 length: 15 residues. Germline loops: CDR1 MGHRA, CDR2 YSYEKL. The source is an adult with an advanced solid tumor such as melanoma, head and neck, liver or kidney cancer. This chain connects TRBV4-1 to TRBJ2-7; a possible D gene is TRBD1 (5 bases). The sample here was CD4+ or CD8+ T cells sorted from blood, taken in a trial of the OX40 agonist ivuxolimab. The CDR3: CASSQVFGRVNEQYF. The DNA for the CDR3 is TGCGCCAGCAGCCAAGTTTTCGGCAGGGTAAACGAGCAGTACTTC.